The 9 T cell receptor beta chains listed next were all sequenced from one sample in a study of blood T cell repertoires in COVID-19. Libraries were prepared by immunoSEQ multiplex PCR; TCRdb keeps only in-frame clonotypes and omits some of them. The sample lists under 300,000 clones; around 90% were seen once. Sequences were obtained from peripheral blood. Source of these receptors: a woman in her twenties or thirties with acute or convalescent COVID-19.

Here the CDR3 reads CASSPIAGGRADTQYF. The CDR3 nucleotides are TGTGCCAGCAGTCCAATAGCGGGAGGGCGGGCAGATACGCAGTATTTT. V gene TRBV2 combines with J gene TRBJ2-3; 11 nucleotides match TRBD2. V lost 5 bases to trimming and J lost 4 bases; unmatched junction nucleotides: 8. From germline, CDR1 is SNHLY and CDR2 FYNNEI. This CDR3 is built from 16 residues.

The chain has TRBV19 and TRBJ2-6; 8 nucleotides align to TRBD1. V dropped 7 bases and J dropped 4; count of bases not matched to a gene: 15. Germline CDR1 and CDR2: LNHDA and SQIVND (reference sequence). This CDR3 is built from 18 residues. Here the CDR3 reads CASTYLGTGALGANVLTF. The CDR3 DNA follows: TGTGCCAGTACTTACTTGGGGACAGGAGCTTTGGGGGCCAACGTCCTGACTTTC.

The V gene is TRBV7-9, the J gene TRBJ2-2; the match to TRBD2 covers 10 bases. The CDR3 sequence is 16 residues long. V was clipped by 5 bases and J by 0 bases; unmatched bases: 3. Germline values: CDR1 SEHNR, CDR2 FQNEAQ (reference sequence). The CDR3 DNA is TGTGCCAGCAGCGACCTAGCGGGGGCGAACACCGGGGAGCTGTTTTTT. It is translated as CASSDLAGANTGELFF. Using reference TRBV7-9 and TRBJ2-2 for the parts outside the CDR3, the full variable domain is DTGVSQNPRHKITKRGQNVTFRCDPISEHNRLYWYRQTLGQGPEFLTYFQNEAQLEKSRLLSDRFSAERPKGSFSTLEIQRTEQGDSAMYLCASSDLAGANTGELFFGEGSRLTVL.

As to this clone: Sequence at one end of the junction differs from germline and may be a read error. The chain couples TRBV6-4 to TRBJ2-7; 11 bases align to TRBD1. This CDR3 region has 16 residues. Germline CDR1 is MRHNA and CDR2 is SNTAGT. CDR3: CASSDPNRDRGRLRRF. In nucleotides, the CDR3 is TGTGCCAGCAGTGACCCAAACCGGGACAGGGGGAGGCTACGGCGATTC.

The J gene is TRBJ2-2, the V gene TRBV5-1; the match to TRBD2 covers 13 bases. CDR3 length: 18 residues. Germline-derived CDR1 and CDR2 are SGHRS and YFSETQ. J was trimmed by 6 bases and V by 6 bases; bases with no gene match: 14. The CDR3 sequence is CASKAGLGLAGVSGELFF. DNA of the CDR3: TGCGCCAGCAAGGCAGGGCTCGGACTAGCGGGAGTGTCCGGGGAGCTGTTTTTT.

This CDR3 is CASSPPGGAGEQYF. For the CDR3, the DNA is TGTGCCAGCAGCCCACCCGGGGGGGCAGGGGAGCAGTACTTC. The chain uses TRBV7-9 and TRBJ2-7, with TRBD2 identical over 8 bases. The CDR3 extends over 14 amino acids. With V trimmed by 5 bases and J by 7 bases, 10 bases remained unmatched. Germline CDR1 reads SEHNR; CDR2 reads FQNEAQ (reference sequence).

V and J are TRBV11-2 and TRBJ2-7; D may be TRBD1 (6 bases). There are 16 residues in the CDR3. V was clipped by 2 bases and J by 5 bases, with 19 bases between them. Germline V gene data show CDR1 as SGHAT and CDR2 as FQNNGV. Here the CDR3 reads CASSLPPAGVGDEQYF. The CDR3 nucleotides are TGTGCCAGCAGCTTACCCCCGGCAGGGGTTGGCGACGAGCAGTACTTC.

V and J are TRBV21-1 and TRBJ1-4. TRBV21-1 is annotated as a pseudogene. The CDR3 contains 12 residues. The CDR3, as DNA: TGTGCCAGCAAAGACTTCTATGAAAAACTGTTTTTT. Residues: CASKDFYEKLFF.

The rearrangement links TRBV6-2 or TRBV6-3 to TRBJ1-5; 7 bases agree with TRBD1. The V gene's germline CDR1 is MNHEY and CDR2 SVGEGT. The V and J ends lost 6 bases and 6 bases, in that order; junction bases with no gene match: 11. This CDR3 region has 15 residues. CDR3 sequence reads: CASSHADRPLQPQHF. The CDR3 DNA sequence: TGTGCCAGCAGCCACGCGGACAGGCCACTTCAGCCCCAGCATTTT.